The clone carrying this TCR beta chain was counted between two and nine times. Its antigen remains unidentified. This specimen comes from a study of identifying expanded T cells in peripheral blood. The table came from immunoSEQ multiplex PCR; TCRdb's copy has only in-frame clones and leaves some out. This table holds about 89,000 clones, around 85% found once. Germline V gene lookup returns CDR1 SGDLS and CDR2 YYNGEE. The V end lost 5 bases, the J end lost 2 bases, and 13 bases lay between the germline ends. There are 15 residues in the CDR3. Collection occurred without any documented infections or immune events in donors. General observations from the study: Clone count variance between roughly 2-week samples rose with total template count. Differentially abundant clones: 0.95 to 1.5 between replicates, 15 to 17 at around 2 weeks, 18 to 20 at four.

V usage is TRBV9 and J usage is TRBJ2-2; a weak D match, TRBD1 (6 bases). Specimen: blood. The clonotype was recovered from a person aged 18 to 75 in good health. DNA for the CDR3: TGTGCCAGCAGAGAAGGGGACATCAACACCGGGGAGCTGTTTTTT. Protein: CASREGDINTGELFF.